This T cell receptor beta chain was recovered during a study of CD8 T cells in ankylosing spondylitis. Study results and limitations: Ankylosing spondylitis blood appeared to be characterized by a TCR beta motif of under ten highly homologous variants.

This clonotype was detected many times. Antigen: not known. Quantitative 5'-RACE with molecular barcodes produced the TCR beta libraries. TCRdb re-called the 5' RACE reads with MiXCR, one entry per CDR3 protein. The table has roughly 440,000 distinct CDR3 sequences, under 20% seen once. V lost 6 bases to trimming and J lost 8 bases; unmatched junction nucleotides: 6. This CDR3 region has 13 residues. The sequenced sample consisted of blood, either unsorted or a sorted T cell fraction (not recorded which). The V gene is TRBV12-3 or TRBV12-4, the J gene TRBJ2-1; 8 nucleotides agree with TRBD2. The sequence came from a male donor with ankylosing spondylitis. The CDR3 protein is CASSPSGLDEQFF. The CDR3 nucleotides read TGTGCCAGCAGCCCTAGCGGGCTGGATGAGCAGTTCTTC.